These 8 T cell receptor beta chains came from one sample sequenced in a study of beta chain features in type 1 diabetes. What was sequenced were expressed TCRB transcripts, since all of the isolated RNA had been reverse transcribed. TCRdb's table, derived via immunoSEQ multiplex PCR, lists solely in-frame clones and lacks some. The sample lists 350,000 to 400,000 clones; about 16% were seen once. Sequencing used naive CD4+ T cells from blood. These receptors all come from a woman aged 18-29 years in good health.

The chain uses TRBV4-3 and TRBJ2-3; 7 bases fit TRBD2. CDR3 size: 16 residues. Germline CDR1 LGHNA, CDR2 YSLEER. The V gene end was trimmed by 1 base and the J gene end by 2 bases; junction bases not matched to a gene: 6. The CDR3 sequence is CASSQAASGPTDTQYF. CDR3 bases: TGCGCCAGCAGCCAAGCCGCTAGCGGACCCACAGATACGCAGTATTTT.

CDR3 bases: TGTGCCTGGAGCTACCGATGGACTTTGGCCCAGTACTTC. It translates to CAWSYRWTLAQYF. The V call is TRBV30, the J call TRBJ2-5; TRBD2 might be the D (5 bases). Germline CDR1 is GTSNPN and CDR2 is SVGIG (reference sequence). CDR3 length: 13 amino acids. V was trimmed by 3 bases and J by 9 bases, leaving 17 bases between them.

This clone was detected only a few times. This chain uses TRBV10-3 with TRBJ1-1; perhaps TRBD1 as D (6 bases). Germline CDR1 reads ENHRY; CDR2 reads SYGVKD. The V gene lost 3 bases and the J gene lost 1 base, with 12 bases spanning the gap. This CDR3 has 15 residues. CDR3 amino acids: CAISDAKQGNTEAFF. In nucleotides, the CDR3 is TGTGCCATCAGTGATGCGAAACAGGGGAACACTGAAGCTTTCTTT.

The rearrangement joins TRBV9 to TRBJ2-3; TRBD2 matches at 9 bases. V gave up 4 bases and J gave up 1 base; unmatched junction bases: 7. The CDR3 runs 16 residues. Germline-derived CDR1 and CDR2 are SGDLS and YYNGEE. Here the CDR3 DNA reads TGTGCCAGCAGCACACGACTAGCGGAGCGCACAGATACGCAGTATTTT. This translates into CASSTRLAERTDTQYF.

The chain carries TRBV5-1 and TRBJ2-3; perhaps TRBD1 as D (6 bases). Germline V CDR1 and CDR2: SGHRS, YFSETQ. The CDR3 extends over 14 amino acids. Trimming pared 6 bases from V and 0 bases from J, leaving 11 bases between. The CDR3 DNA reads as TGCGCCAGCACCGCGGACAGTAGCACAGATACGCAGTATTTT. It translates to CASTADSSTDTQYF.

This chain links TRBV30 with TRBJ1-1; D is possibly TRBD1 (5 bases). V was clipped by 0 bases and J by 10 bases, with 12 bases between them. This CDR3 is 12 amino acids long. The germline gives CDR1 GTSNPN, CDR2 SVGIG (reference sequence). CDR3 nucleotide sequence: TGTGCCTGGAGTGTATCGGGGGAGGTAGCTTTCTTT. Translating gives CAWSVSGEVAFF.

The chain links TRBV9 to TRBJ2-1; 8 positions agree with TRBD2. Germline CDR1 and CDR2: SGDLS and YYNGEE. The CDR3 length is 14 residues. V lost 6 bases, J lost 3 bases, and 5 bases stayed unmatched. The CDR3 nucleotides read TGTGCCAGCACGAAGGGACTAGACTACAATGAGCAGTTCTTC. Encoded protein: CASTKGLDYNEQFF.

J is TRBJ1-1 and V is TRBV29-1, with 9 bases matching TRBD1. Germline V lookup: CDR1 SQVTM, CDR2 ANQGSEA. V dropped 4 bases and J dropped 5; count of bases not matched to a gene: 11. The CDR3 consists of 15 residues. As DNA, the CDR3 is TGCAGCGTTGGAGCTTCCCGGACAGGGGTGACTGAAGCTTTCTTT. It yields the protein CSVGASRTGVTEAFF.